The clone carrying this TCR beta chain appeared a few times. In patients aged 18 to 65, hyperthyroidism was newly diagnosed, with duration under 2 months. This sample was included in a study of T cells in Graves' hyperthyroidism and ophthalmopathy. TCR beta CDR3 regions were amplified from RNA transcripts. The HTBI primer set drove a first-round RT-PCR of the TCR CDR3. TCRdb used MiXCR to reprocess the multiplex PCR reads, holding one entry per CDR3 protein. The repertoire holds under 400,000 distinct CDR3 sequences, around 14% seen once, with around a tenth in the top ten. The CDR3 extends over 16 amino acids. Trimming took off 6 bases at V and 2 bases at J, with 14 bases between the two ends. Germline CDR1 MDHEN, CDR2 SYDVKM.

The TCR comes from a woman aged 18-30 years with Graves' hyperthyroidism. J is TRBJ2-6 and V is TRBV28, with unresolved D. The specimen was blood. CDR3 region: CASSLTWGAGANVLTF. CDR3 DNA: TGTGCCAGCAGCCTTACTTGGGGTGCTGGGGCCAACGTCCTGACTTTC.